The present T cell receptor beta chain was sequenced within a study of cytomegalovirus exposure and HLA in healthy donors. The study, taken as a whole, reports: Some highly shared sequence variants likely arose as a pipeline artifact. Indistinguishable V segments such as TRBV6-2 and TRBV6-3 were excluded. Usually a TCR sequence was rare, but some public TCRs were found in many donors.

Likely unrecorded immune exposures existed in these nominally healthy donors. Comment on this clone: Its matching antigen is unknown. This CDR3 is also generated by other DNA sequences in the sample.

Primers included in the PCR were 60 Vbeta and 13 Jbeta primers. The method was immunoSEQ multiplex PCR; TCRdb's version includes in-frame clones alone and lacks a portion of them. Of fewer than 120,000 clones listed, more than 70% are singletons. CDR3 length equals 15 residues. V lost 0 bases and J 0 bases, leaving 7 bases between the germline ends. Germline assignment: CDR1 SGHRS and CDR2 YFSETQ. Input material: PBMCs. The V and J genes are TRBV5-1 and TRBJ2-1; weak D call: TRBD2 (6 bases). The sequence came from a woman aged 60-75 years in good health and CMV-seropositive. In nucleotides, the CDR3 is TGCGCCAGCAGCTTGGTTAGCGGCTCCTACAATGAGCAGTTCTTC. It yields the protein CASSLVSGSYNEQFF.